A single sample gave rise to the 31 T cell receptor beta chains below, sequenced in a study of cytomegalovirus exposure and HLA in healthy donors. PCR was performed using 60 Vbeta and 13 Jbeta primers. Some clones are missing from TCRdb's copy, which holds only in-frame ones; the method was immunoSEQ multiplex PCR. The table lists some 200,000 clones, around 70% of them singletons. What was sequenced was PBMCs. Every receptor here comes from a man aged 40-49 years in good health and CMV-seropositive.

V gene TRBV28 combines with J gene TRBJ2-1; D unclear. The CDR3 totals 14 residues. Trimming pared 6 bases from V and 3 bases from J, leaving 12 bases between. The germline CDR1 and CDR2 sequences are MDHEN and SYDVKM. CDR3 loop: CASSPRRHYNEQFF. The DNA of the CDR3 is TGTGCCAGCAGCCCCCGGCGGCACTACAATGAGCAGTTCTTC.

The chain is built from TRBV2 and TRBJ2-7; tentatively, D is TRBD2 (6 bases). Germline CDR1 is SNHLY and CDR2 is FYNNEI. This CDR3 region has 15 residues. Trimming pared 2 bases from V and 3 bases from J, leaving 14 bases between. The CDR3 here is CASSELSGTYYEQYF. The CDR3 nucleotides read TGTGCCAGCAGTGAACTGAGTGGGACTTACTACGAGCAGTACTTC.

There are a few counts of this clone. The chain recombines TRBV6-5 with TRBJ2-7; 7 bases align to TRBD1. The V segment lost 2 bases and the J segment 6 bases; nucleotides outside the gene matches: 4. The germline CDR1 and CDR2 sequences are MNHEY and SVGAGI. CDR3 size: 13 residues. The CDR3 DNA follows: TGTGCCAGCAGTTACACAGGGGAGTCCGAGCAGTACTTC. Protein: CASSYTGESEQYF.

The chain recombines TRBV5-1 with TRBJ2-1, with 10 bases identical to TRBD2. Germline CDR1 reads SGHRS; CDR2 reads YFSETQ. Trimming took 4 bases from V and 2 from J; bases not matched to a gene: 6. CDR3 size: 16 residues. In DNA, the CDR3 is TGCGCCAGCAGCCCGCTAGCGGGGGCCGCCTACAATGAGCAGTTCTTC. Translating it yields CASSPLAGAAYNEQFF.

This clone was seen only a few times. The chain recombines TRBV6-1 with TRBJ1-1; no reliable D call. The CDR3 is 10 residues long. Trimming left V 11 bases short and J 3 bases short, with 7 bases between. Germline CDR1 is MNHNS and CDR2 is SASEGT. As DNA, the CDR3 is TGTGCCCTCGGGTACACTGAAGCTTTCTTT. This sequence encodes CALGYTEAFF.

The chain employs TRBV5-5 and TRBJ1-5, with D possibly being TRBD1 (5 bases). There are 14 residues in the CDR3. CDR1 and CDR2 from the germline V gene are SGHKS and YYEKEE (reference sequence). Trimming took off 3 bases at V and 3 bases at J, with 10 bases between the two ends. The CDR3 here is CASSYRQTNQPQHF. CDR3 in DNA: TGTGCCAGCAGCTACAGGCAGACCAATCAGCCCCAGCATTTT.

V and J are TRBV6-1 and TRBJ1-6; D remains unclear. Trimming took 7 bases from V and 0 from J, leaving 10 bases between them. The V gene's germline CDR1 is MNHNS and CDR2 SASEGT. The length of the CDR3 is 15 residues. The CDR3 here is CASTGPSSYNSPLHF. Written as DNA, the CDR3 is TGTGCCAGCACTGGGCCCAGCTCCTATAATTCACCCCTCCACTTT.

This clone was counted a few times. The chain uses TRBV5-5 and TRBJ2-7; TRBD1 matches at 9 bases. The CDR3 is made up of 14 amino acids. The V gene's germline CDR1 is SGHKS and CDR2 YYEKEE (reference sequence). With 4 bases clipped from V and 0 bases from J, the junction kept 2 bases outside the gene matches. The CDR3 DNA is TGTGCCAGCAGCGACAGGGGGAGCTCCTACGAGCAGTACTTC. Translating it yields CASSDRGSSYEQYF. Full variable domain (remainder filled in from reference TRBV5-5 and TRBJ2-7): DAGVTQSPTHLIKTRGQQVTLRCSPISGHKSVSWYQQVLGQGPQFIFQYYEKEERGRGNFPDRFSARQFPNYSSELNVNALLLGDSALYLCASSDRGSSYEQYFGPGTRLTVT.

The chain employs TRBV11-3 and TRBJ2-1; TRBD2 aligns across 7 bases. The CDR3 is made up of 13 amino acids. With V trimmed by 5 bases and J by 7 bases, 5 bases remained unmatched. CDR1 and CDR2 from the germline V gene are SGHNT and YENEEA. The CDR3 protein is CASSPAGNNEQFF. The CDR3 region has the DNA TGTGCCAGCAGCCCAGCGGGGAATAATGAGCAGTTCTTC.

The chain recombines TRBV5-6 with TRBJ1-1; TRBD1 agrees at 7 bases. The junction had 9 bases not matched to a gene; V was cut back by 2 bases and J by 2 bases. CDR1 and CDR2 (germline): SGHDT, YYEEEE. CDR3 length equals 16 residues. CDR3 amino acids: CASSFGIDRANTEAFF. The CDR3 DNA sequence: TGTGCCAGCAGCTTCGGTATAGACAGGGCTAACACTGAAGCTTTCTTT.

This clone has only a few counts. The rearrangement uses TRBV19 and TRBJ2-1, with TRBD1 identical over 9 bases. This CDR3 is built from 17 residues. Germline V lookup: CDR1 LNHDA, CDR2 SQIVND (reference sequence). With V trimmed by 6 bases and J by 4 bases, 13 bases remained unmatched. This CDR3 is CASSVISGTGNYNEQFF. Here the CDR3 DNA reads TGTGCCAGTAGCGTAATCTCCGGGACAGGGAATTACAATGAGCAGTTCTTC.

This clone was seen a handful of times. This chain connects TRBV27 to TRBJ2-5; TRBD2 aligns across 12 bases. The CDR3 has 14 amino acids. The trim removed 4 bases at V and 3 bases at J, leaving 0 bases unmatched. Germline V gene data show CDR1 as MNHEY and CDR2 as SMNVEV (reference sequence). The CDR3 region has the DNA TGTGCCAGCAGTTCTAGCGGGGGGGAAGAGACCCAGTACTTC. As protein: CASSSSGGEETQYF.

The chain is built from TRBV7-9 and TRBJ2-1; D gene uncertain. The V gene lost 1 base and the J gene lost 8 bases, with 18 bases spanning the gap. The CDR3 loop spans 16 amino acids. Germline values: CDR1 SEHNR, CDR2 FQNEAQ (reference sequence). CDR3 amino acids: CASSLVNPTLGDEQFF. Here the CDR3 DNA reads TGTGCCAGCAGCTTAGTCAACCCCACCCTGGGCGATGAGCAGTTCTTC.

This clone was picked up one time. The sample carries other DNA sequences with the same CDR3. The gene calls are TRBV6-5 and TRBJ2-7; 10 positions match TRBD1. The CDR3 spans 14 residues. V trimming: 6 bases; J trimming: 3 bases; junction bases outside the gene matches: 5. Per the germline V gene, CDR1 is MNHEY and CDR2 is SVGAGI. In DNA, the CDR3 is TGTGCCAGCAGCCCTGGACAGGGGGTCTACGAGCAGTACTTC. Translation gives CASSPGQGVYEQYF.

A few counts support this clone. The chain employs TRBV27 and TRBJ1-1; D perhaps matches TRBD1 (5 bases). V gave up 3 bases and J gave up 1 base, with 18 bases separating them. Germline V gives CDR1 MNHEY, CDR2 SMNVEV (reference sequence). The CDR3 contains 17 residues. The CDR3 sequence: CASSLRTSSWGNTEAFF. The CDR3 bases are TGTGCCAGCAGTTTGCGGACATCGTCTTGGGGGAACACTGAAGCTTTCTTT.

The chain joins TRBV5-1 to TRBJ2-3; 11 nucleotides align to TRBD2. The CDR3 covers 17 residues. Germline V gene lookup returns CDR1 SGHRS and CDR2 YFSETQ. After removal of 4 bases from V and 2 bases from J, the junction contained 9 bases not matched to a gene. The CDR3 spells CASSRTLAGGYTDTQYF. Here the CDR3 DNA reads TGCGCCAGCAGCCGCACCCTAGCGGGGGGCTACACAGATACGCAGTATTTT.

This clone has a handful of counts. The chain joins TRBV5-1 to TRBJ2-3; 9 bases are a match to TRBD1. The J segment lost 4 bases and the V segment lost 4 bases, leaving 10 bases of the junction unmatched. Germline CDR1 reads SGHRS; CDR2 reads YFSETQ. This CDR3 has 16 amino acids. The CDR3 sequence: CASSIRDRVQADTQYF. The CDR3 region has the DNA TGCGCCAGCAGCATCCGGGACAGGGTTCAGGCAGATACGCAGTATTTT. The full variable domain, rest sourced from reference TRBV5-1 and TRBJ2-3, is KAGVTQTPRYLIKTRGQQVTLSCSPISGHRSVSWYQQTPGQGLQFLFEYFSETQRNKGNFPGRFSGRQFSNSRSEMNVSTLELGDSALYLCASSIRDRVQADTQYFGPGTRLTVL.

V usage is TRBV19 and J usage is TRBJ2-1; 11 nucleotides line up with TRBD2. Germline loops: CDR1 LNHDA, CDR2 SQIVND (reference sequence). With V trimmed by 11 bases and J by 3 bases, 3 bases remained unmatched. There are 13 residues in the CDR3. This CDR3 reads CAAGTSGYNEQFF. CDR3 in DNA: TGTGCCGCTGGGACTAGCGGCTACAATGAGCAGTTCTTC. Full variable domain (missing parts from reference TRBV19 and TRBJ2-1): DGGITQSPKYLFRKEGQNVTLSCEQNLNHDAMYWYRQDPGQGLRLIYYSQIVNDFQKGDIAEGYSVSREKKESFPLTVTSAQKNPTAFYLCAAGTSGYNEQFFGPGTRLTVL.

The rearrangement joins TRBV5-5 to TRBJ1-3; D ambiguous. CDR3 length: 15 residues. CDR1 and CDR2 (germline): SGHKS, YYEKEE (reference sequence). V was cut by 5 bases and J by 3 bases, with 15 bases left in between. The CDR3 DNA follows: TGTGCCAGCAGTTCCGGGGTAGCAGTTGGAAACACCATATATTTT. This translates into CASSSGVAVGNTIYF.

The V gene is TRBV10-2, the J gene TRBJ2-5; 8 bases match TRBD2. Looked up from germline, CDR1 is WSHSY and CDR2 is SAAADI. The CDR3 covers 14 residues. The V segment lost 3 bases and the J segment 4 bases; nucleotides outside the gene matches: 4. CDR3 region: CASSESGGGETQYF. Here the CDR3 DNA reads TGCGCCAGCAGTGAATCGGGGGGGGGAGAGACCCAGTACTTC.

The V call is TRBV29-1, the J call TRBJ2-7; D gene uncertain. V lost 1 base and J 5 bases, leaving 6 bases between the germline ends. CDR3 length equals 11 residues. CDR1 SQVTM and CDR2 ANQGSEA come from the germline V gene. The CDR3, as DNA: TGCAGCGTTGAAGGCAGGAACGAGCAGTACTTC. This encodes CSVEGRNEQYF.

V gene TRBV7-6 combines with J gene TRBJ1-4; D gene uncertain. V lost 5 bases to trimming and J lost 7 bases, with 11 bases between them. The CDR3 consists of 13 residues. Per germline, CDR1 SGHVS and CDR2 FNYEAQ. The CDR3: CASSPLPGEKLFF. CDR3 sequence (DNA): TGTGCCAGCAGCCCCCTACCGGGTGAAAAACTGTTTTTT.

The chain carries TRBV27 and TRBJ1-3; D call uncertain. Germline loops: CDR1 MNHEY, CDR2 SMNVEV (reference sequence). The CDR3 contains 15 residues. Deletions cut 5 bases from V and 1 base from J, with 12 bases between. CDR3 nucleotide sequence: TGTGCCAGCAGTACTTACGGAGGGTCTGGAAACACCATATATTTT. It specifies CASSTYGGSGNTIYF.

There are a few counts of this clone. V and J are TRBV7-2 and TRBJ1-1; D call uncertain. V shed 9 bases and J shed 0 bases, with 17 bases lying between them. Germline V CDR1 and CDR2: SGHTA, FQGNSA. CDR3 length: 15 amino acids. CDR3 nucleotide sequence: TGTGCCAGTCAGCGTTATGCCGGGATGAACACTGAAGCTTTCTTT. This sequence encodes CASQRYAGMNTEAFF. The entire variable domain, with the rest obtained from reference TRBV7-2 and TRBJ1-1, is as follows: GAGVSQSPSNKVTEKGKDVELRCDPISGHTALYWYRQSLGQGLEFLIYFQGNSAPDKSGLPSDRFSAERTGGSVSTLTIQRTQQEDSAVYLCASQRYAGMNTEAFFGQGTRLTVV.

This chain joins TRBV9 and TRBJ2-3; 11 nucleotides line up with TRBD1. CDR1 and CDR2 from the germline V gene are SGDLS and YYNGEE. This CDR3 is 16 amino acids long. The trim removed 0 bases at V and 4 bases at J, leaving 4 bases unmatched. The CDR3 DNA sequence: TGTGCCAGCAGCGTAGCTCGGGGACAGGGGGCAGATACGCAGTATTTT. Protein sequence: CASSVARGQGADTQYF.

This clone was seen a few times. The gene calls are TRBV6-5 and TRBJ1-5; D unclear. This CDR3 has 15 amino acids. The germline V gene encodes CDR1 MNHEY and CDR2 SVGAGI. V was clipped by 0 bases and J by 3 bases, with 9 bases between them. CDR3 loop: CASSYSKSVNQPQHF. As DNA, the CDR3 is TGTGCCAGCAGTTACTCGAAATCGGTCAATCAGCCCCAGCATTTT.

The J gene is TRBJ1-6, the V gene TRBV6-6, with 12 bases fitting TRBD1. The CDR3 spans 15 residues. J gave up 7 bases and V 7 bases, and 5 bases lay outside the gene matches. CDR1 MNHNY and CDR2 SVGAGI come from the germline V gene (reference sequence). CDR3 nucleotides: TGTGCCAGCACTGGGACAGGGGGCCAAAATTCACCCCTCCACTTT. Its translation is CASTGTGGQNSPLHF.

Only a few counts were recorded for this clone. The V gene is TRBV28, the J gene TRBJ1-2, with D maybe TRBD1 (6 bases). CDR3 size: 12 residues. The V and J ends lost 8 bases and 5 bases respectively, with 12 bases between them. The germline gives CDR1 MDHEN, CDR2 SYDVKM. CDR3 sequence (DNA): TGTGCCAGCGAACGCACAGGGTATGGCTACACCTTC. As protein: CASERTGYGYTF.

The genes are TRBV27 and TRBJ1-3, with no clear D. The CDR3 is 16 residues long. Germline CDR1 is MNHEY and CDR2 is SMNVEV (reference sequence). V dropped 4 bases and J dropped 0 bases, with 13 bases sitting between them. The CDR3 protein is CASSSAGVNSGNTIYF. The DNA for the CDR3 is TGTGCCAGCAGTTCTGCGGGCGTCAACTCTGGAAACACCATATATTTT.

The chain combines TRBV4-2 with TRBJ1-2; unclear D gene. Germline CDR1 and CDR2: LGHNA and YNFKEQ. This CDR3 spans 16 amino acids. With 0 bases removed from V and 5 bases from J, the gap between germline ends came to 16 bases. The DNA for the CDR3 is TGTGCCAGCAGCCAAGAGAGGCAGCTCCCGAGATATGGCTACACCTTC. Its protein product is CASSQERQLPRYGYTF.

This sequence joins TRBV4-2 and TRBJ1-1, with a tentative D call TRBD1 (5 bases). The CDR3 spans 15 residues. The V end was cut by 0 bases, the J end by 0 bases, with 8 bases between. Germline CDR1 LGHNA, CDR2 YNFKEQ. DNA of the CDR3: TGTGCCAGCAGCCAAGAGTCAGGGCTGAACACTGAAGCTTTCTTT. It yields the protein CASSQESGLNTEAFF.